The clone carrying this T cell receptor (beta chain) turned up a few times. These data originate in a study of T-cell memory formation after mild COVID-19. TCRdb re-derived calls from the 5' RACE reads in MiXCR, one entry per CDR3 protein. Of 210,000 or so distinct CDR3 sequences listed, roughly 18% are singletons. This TCR derives from an adult woman who had mild COVID-19 (a few samples of this study predate the infection). Cell type and time point are not known. Input material: PBMCs or a T cell subset sorted from them (not recorded which).

For the CDR3, the DNA is TGTGCCAGCAGCTCGCGGGGCAGTTGGGTAGCAAACTATGGCTACACCTTC. Its translation: CASSSRGSWVANYGYTF. The chain is built from TRBV7-9 and TRBJ1-2, with D perhaps TRBD1 (5 bases). The CDR3 spans 17 residues. Trimming took off 4 bases at V and 2 bases at J, with 20 bases between the two ends. The germline gives CDR1 SEHNR, CDR2 FQNEAQ (reference sequence).